The clone carrying this TCR beta chain has only a few counts. Genomic DNA of every subset was divided equally among multiple immunoSEQ plates. The input for sorted-subset replicate PCRs was about 200 ng DNA, around 27,000 T cell genomes. Profiled with immunoSEQ multiplex PCR; TCRdb holds only in-frame clones, not every one. This table holds about 1.1 million clones, approximately 80% found once. The data were obtained in a study of shared clonotypes between healthy human individuals. Overall study: Researchers assigned three CD4 naive, three CD4 memory, two CD8 naive and one CD8 memory plate to each donor.

Germline CDR1 MNHNS, CDR2 SASEGT. V lost 1 base and J 6 bases, leaving 11 bases between the germline ends. This CDR3 spans 14 amino acids. This rearrangement joins TRBV6-1 to TRBJ2-3; possible D gene TRBD2, 6 bases. The sequenced material came from memory CD4+ T cells from PBMCs. Regarding subset: CD45RA-negative fraction. The receptor comes from a man younger than 35 in good health. Some clones in this sample may be carry-over from other donors' samples. This CDR3 is CASSEGGTRDTQYF. The CDR3, as DNA: TGTGCCAGCAGTGAAGGCGGGACCCGCGATACGCAGTATTTT.